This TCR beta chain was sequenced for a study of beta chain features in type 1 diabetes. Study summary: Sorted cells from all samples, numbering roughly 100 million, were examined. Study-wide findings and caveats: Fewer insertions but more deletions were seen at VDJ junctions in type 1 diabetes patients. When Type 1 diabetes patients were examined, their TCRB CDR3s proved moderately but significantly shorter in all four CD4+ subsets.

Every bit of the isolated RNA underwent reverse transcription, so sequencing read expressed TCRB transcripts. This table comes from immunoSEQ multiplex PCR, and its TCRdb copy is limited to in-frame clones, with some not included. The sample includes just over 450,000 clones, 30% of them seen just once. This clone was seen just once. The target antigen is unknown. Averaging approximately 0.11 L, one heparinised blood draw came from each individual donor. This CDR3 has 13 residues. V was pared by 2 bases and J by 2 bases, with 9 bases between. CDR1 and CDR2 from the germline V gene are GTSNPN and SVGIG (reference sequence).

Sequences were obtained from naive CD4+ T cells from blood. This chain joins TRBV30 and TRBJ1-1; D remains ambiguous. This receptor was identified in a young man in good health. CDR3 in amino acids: CAWSRGPNTEAFF. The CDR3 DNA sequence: TGTGCCTGGAGTCGAGGTCCTAACACTGAAGCTTTCTTT.